Detailed here is one T cell receptor (beta chain). The antigen is not known. This sample stems from a study of response to subunit inactivated influenza vaccine. General study results and limits: The authors offered the suggestion that each seasonal influenza vaccination recruits few new T cells.

TCRdb re-analysed the RT-PCR reads in MiXCR, keeping a single row per CDR3 protein. The sample has approximately 170,000 distinct CDR3 sequences, under 15% seen once. This receptor was obtained from a man between 50 and 59 years old who received an inactivated influenza vaccine. The sample here was CD8+ T cells sorted from PBMCs, taken 5 to 6 days after vaccination.

The CDR3 sequence is CASSLSSRQETQYF. Here the CDR3 DNA reads TGTGCCAGCAGCTTATCTAGCCGTCAAGAGACCCAGTACTTC. The chain carries TRBV7-9 and TRBJ2-5; D might be TRBD2 (5 bases). This CDR3 spans 14 amino acids. V lost 2 bases, J lost 2 bases, and 9 bases lay in between. Germline V lookup: CDR1 SEHNR, CDR2 FQNEAQ (reference sequence).